This T cell receptor beta chain was obtained from a study of T-cell reconstitution after alpha-beta-depleted transplantation in children (dated by TCRdb to about 2016). About the investigation overall: T-cell immune reconstitution after TCRalphabeta/CD19-depleted allogeneic hematopoietic cell transplantation in children was quantitatively tracked in the study by means of TCR repertoire profiling.

Taken from the germline V gene, the CDR1 and CDR2 loops are SGHRS and YFSETQ. Spanning cysteine to phenylalanine, the CDR3 consists of 16 amino acids. The kept DNA is CDR3 alone, 48 bases in frame from the first base. The germline V end is reduced by 4 bases and the J end by 5 bases; junction bases left unmatched: 12. Library creation used PCR. The data were produced on an Illumina HiSeq 2500. To normalize quantification of the TCRbeta repertoire, the TCR libraries were built with molecular barcoding that relied on unique molecular identifiers. The raw public reads went through TCRdb reprocessing: fastp at Q25, MiXCR clone calling, in-frame beta chains kept. Duplicate CDR3 protein sequences are folded into a single record with the most common DNA and genes. The sample has roughly 170,000 distinct CDR3 sequences on record, 6.5% to 7.5% of them singletons. The ten largest account for about 3% of the sample.

This clonotype was seen a few times. Its antigen is unknown. It has no much larger one-base neighbor in the sample; base qualities were not kept. The material was PBMCs from the stem cell graft donor, obtained from the stem cell graft. The TCR was taken from a human donor who donated a stem cell graft to a child with Wiskott-Aldrich syndrome. The V gene is TRBV5-1 and the J gene is TRBJ2-3, with 8 junctional bases fitting TRBD2. The encoded CDR3 is CASSGLLAGLRDTQYF. The sequence in DNA is TGCGCCAGCAGCGGTTTGTTAGCGGGGCTTAGAGATACGCAGTATTTT. Outside the CDR3, residues come from the reference TRBV5-1 and TRBJ2-3 proteins, so the full variable domain is: KAGVTQTPRYLIKTRGQQVTLSCSPISGHRSVSWYQQTPGQGLQFLFEYFSETQRNKGNFPGRFSGRQFSNSRSEMNVSTLELGDSALYLCASSGLLAGLRDTQYFGPGTRLTVL.